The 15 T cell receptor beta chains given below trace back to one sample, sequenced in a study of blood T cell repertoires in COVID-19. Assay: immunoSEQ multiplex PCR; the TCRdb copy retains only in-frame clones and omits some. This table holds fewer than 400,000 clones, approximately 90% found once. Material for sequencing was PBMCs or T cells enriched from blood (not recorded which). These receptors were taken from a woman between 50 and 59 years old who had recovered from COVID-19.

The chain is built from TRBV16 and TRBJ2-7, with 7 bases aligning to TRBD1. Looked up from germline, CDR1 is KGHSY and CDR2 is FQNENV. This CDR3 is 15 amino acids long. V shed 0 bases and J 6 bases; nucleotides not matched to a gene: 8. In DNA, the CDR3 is TGTGCCAGCAGCCAATCAACAGGGGATACTGCCGAGCAGTACTTC. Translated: CASSQSTGDTAEQYF.

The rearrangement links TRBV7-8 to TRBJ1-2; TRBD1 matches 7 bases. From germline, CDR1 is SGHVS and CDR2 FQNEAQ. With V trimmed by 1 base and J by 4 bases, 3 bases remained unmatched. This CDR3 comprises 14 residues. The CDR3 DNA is TGTGCCAGCAGCTTAGTCGCAGGGGGCTATGGCTACACCTTC. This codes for CASSLVAGGYGYTF.

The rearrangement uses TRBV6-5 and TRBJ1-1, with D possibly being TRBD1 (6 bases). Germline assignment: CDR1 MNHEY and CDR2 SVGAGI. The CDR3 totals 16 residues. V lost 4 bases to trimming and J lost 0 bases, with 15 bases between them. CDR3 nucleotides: TGTGCCAGCAGTTTGCTGGCAGGGGACATGAACACTGAAGCTTTCTTT. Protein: CASSLLAGDMNTEAFF.

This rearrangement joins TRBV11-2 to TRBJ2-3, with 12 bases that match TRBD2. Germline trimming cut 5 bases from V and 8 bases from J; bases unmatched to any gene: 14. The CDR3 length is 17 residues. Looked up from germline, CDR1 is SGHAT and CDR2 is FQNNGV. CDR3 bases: TGTGCCAGCAGCGGGGACGGGACTAGCGGGCTGCTGGGTACGCAGTATTTT. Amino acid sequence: CASSGDGTSGLLGTQYF.

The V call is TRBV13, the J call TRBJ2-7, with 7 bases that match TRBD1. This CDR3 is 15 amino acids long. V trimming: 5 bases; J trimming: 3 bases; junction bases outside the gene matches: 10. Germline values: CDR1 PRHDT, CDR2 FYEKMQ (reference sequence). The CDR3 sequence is CASSLRVTGNYEQYF. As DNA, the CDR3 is TGTGCCAGCAGCCTAAGAGTGACAGGGAACTACGAGCAGTACTTC.

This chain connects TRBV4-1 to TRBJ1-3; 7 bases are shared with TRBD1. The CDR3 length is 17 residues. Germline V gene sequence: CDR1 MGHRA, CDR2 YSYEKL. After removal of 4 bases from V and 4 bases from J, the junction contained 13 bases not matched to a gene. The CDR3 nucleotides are TGCGCCAGCAGCCTACCAGACTCGACAGGGTCAGGAAACACCATATATTTT. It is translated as CASSLPDSTGSGNTIYF.

The CDR3, as DNA: TGTGCCTGGAGTGTTTCAGGGGGCGGCTATGGCTACACCTTC. Translating gives CAWSVSGGGYGYTF. This chain joins TRBV30 and TRBJ1-2; 8 bases line up with TRBD1. Trimming removed 0 bases from V and 4 bases from J; junction bases left unmatched: 4. This CDR3 has 14 amino acids. Germline V gives CDR1 GTSNPN, CDR2 SVGIG (reference sequence).

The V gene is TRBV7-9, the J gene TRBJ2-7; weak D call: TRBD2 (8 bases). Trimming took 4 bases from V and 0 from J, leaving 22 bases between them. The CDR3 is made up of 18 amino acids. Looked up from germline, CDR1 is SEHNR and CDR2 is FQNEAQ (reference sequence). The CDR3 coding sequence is TGTGCCAGCAGCTCCCAGGGGGTACGGGGGGGCTCCTCCTACGAGCAGTACTTC. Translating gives CASSSQGVRGGSSYEQYF.

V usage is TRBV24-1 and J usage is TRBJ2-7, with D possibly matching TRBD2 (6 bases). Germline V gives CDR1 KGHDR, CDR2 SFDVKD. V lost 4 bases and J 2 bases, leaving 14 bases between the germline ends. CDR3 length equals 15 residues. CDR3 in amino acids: CATSEGGTRTYEQYF. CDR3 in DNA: TGTGCCACCAGTGAGGGCGGGACCCGAACCTACGAGCAGTACTTC.

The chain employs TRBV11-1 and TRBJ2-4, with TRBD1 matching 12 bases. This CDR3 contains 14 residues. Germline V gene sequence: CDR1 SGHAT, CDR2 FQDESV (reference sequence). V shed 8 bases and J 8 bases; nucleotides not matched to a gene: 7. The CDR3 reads CASEGQGALDIQYF. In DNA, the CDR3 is TGTGCCAGCGAGGGACAGGGGGCTTTGGACATTCAGTACTTC.

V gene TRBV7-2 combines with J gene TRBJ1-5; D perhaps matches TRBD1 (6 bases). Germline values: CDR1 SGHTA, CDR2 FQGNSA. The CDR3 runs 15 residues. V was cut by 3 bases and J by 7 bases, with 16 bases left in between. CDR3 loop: CASSFGGANRQPQHF. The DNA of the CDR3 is TGTGCCAGCAGCTTTGGGGGGGCAAATCGCCAGCCCCAGCATTTT.

CDR3 amino acids: CASSPGGTLEQYF. The CDR3 bases are TGTGCCAGCAGCCCCGGGGGGACGCTGGAGCAGTACTTC. This chain connects TRBV7-9 to TRBJ2-7; 7 bases fit TRBD2. Per the germline V gene, CDR1 is SEHNR and CDR2 is FQNEAQ (reference sequence). The CDR3 is made up of 13 amino acids. The V and J ends lost 5 bases and 7 bases, in that order; junction bases with no gene match: 8.

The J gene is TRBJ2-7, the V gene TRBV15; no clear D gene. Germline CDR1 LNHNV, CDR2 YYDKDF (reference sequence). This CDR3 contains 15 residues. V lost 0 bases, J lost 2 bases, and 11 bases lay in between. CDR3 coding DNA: TGTGCCACCAGCAGAGATACCCTAACAGCCTACGAGCAGTACTTC. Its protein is CATSRDTLTAYEQYF.

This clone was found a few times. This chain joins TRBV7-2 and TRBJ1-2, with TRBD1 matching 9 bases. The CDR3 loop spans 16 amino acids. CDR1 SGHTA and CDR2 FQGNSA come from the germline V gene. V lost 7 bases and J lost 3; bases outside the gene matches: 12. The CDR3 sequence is CASTDTGGAVYYGYTF. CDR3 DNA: TGTGCCAGCACTGATACAGGGGGCGCTGTTTACTATGGCTACACCTTC.

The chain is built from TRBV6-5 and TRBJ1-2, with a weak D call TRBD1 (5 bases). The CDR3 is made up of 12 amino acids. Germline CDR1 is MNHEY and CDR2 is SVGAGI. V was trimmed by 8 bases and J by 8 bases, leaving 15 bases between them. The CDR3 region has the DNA TGTGCCAGCCAAGGGGCATACGAGGGCTACACCTTC. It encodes CASQGAYEGYTF.